The 6 T cell receptor beta chains below come from one sample, sequenced in a study of cytomegalovirus exposure and HLA in healthy donors. The PCR ran on 60 Vbeta and 13 Jbeta primers. Produced via immunoSEQ multiplex PCR; TCRdb's table is partial and in-frame only. The top ten hold roughly 14% of the sample, which has fewer than 150,000 clones, approximately 70% seen once. Material for sequencing was PBMCs. Receptors originate from a human donor in good health.

V gene TRBV2 combines with J gene TRBJ1-5, with 8 positions matching TRBD1. CDR3 size: 14 residues. Germline CDR1 is SNHLY and CDR2 is FYNNEI. V dropped 7 bases and J dropped 3; count of bases not matched to a gene: 5. CDR3 amino acids: CASMGTGTNQPQHF. The CDR3 DNA is TGTGCCAGCATGGGGACAGGCACCAATCAGCCCCAGCATTTT.

This clone was detected only a few times. The J gene is TRBJ2-7, the V gene TRBV7-9, with a weak D call TRBD1 (6 bases). Trimming left V 5 bases short and J 6 bases short, with 11 bases between. The CDR3 has 12 residues. The V gene's germline CDR1 is SEHNR and CDR2 FQNEAQ (reference sequence). The CDR3 spells CASSLTGIEQYF. The CDR3 DNA is TGTGCCAGCAGCCTGACAGGTATCGAGCAGTACTTC.

This clone appeared a few times. The genes are TRBV30 and TRBJ1-6, with D tentatively TRBD1 (5 bases). The CDR3 consists of 13 residues. Germline loops: CDR1 GTSNPN, CDR2 SVGIG (reference sequence). Trimming took off 8 bases at V and 7 bases at J, with 15 bases between the two ends. CDR3 in DNA: TGTGCCCTTGATGCGGGGGGAAATTCACCCCTCCACTTT. Translated: CALDAGGNSPLHF.

The chain links TRBV7-4 to TRBJ2-1; D possibly corresponds to TRBD2 (5 bases). V was shortened by 4 bases and J by 1 base, with 14 bases between the two germline ends. The CDR3 consists of 16 residues. CDR1 is SGHVT, CDR2 SQSDAQ, per germline. CDR3: CASSSIRVASYNEQFF. The CDR3 bases are TGTGCCAGCAGCTCGATAAGGGTAGCGTCCTACAATGAGCAGTTCTTC.

Note on this clone: Compared with germline, one end of the junction differs, possibly owing to a read error. The chain employs TRBV5-1 and TRBJ1-2; 9 bases are a match to TRBD1. The CDR3 loop spans 15 amino acids. The V gene's germline CDR1 is SGHRS and CDR2 YFSETQ. As DNA, the CDR3 is TGCGCCAGCAGCTTGGTTTACAGGGGGCGTTTTGGCTGCACCTTC. Protein: CASSLVYRGRFGCTF. The whole variable domain, filled in from reference TRBV5-1 and TRBJ1-2, reads KAGVTQTPRYLIKTRGQQVTLSCSPISGHRSVSWYQQTPGQGLQFLFEYFSETQRNKGNFPGRFSGRQFSNSRSEMNVSTLELGDSALYLCASSLVYRGRFGCTFGSGTRLTVV.

The V gene is TRBV20-1, the J gene TRBJ2-3, with D perhaps TRBD2 (5 bases). This CDR3 is 11 amino acids long. V dropped 4 bases and J dropped 5 bases, with 7 bases sitting between them. Germline V gene lookup returns CDR1 DFQATT and CDR2 SNEGSKA (reference sequence). CDR3: CSANGRDTQYF. As DNA, the CDR3 is TGCAGTGCTAATGGGAGAGATACGCAGTATTTT.